By proportion, the clone carrying this TCR beta chain is medium-sized. What it recognizes is unknown. Germline CDR1 reads MNHEY; CDR2 reads SMNVEV (reference sequence). V was clipped by 6 bases and J by 4 bases, with 30 bases between them. The CDR3 covers 19 residues. This record comes from a study of vaccination and CD4 T cells after COVID-19. Broader study findings: Convalescent patients were relatively few, and early post-infection timepoints were missing.

Treatment described: approximately nine-day PBMC culture with coronavirus spike peptide pools or control peptides (ViraFEST assay). Gathering of the CD4+ T cells, from the unexposed donor, took place before the COVID-19 pandemic (2011-2018). At the Johns Hopkins FTIC core, DNA taken from cultured CD4+ T cells was sequenced by way of the Oncomine TCR Beta short-read assay. MiXCR, applied by TCRdb to the PCR reads, yields one record per CDR3 protein. The sample lists 6,500 to 7,500 distinct CDR3 sequences; 20% to 25% were seen once. Sequenced input: CD4+ T cells from blood, cultured in vitro. The chain uses TRBV27 and TRBJ1-2; D remains unclear. This TCR was recovered from a human donor in good health. The chain's CDR3 is CASSSSLRREAHHLYGYTF. The CDR3 DNA follows: TGTGCCAGCAGCTCCTCCCTTCGTAGGGAGGCCCACCACCTCTATGGCTACACCTTC.